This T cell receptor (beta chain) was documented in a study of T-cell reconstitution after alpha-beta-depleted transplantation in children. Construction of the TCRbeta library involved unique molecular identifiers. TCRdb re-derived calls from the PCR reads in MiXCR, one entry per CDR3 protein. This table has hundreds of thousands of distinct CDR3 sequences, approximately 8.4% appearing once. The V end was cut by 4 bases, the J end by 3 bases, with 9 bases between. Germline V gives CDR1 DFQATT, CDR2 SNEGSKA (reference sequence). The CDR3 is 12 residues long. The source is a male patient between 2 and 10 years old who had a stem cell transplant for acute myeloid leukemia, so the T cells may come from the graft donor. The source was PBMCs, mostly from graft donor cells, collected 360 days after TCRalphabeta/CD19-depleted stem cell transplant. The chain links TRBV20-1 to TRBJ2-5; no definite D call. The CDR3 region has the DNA TGCAGTGCTATCAGCGCCAAAGAGACCCAGTACTTC. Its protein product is CSAISAKETQYF.